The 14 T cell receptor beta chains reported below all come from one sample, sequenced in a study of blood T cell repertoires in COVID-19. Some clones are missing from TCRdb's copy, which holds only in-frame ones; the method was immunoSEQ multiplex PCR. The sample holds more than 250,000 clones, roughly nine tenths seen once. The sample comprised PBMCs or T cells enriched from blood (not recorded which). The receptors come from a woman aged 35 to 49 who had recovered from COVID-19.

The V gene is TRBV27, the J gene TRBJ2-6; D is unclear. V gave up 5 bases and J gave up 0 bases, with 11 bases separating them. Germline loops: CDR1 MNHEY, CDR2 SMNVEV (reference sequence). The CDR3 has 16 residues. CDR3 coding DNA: TGTGCCAGCAGTCCGCCGATTAGCTCTGGGGCCAACGTCCTGACTTTC. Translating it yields CASSPPISSGANVLTF.

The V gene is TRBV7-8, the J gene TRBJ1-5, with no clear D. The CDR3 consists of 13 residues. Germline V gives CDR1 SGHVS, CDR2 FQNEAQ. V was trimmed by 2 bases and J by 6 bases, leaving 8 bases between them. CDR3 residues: CASSLMRGQPQHF. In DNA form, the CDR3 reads TGTGCCAGCAGCTTAATGCGTGGTCAGCCCCAGCATTTT.

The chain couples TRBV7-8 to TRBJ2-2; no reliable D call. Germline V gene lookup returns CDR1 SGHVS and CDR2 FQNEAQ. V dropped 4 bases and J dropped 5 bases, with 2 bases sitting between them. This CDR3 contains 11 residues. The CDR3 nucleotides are TGTGCCAGCAGCTCAACCGGGGAGCTGTTTTTT. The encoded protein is CASSSTGELFF.

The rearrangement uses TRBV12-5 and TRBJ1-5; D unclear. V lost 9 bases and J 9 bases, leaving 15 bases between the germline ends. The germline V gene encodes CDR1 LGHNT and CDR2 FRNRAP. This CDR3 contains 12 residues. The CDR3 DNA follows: TGTGCTAGCGAAGTCTTAACAAGGCCCCAGCATTTT. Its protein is CASEVLTRPQHF.

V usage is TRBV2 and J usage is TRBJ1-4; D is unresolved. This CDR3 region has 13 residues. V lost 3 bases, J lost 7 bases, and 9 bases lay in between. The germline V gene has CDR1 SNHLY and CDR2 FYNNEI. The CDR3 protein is CASSDNTGEKLFF. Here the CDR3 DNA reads TGTGCCAGCAGTGACAATACTGGTGAAAAACTGTTTTTT. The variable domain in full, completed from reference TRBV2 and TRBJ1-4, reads EPEVTQTPSHQVTQMGQEVILRCVPISNHLYFYWYRQILGQKVEFLVSFYNNEISEKSEIFDDQFSVERPDGSNFTLKIRSTKLEDSAMYFCASSDNTGEKLFFGSGTQLSVL.

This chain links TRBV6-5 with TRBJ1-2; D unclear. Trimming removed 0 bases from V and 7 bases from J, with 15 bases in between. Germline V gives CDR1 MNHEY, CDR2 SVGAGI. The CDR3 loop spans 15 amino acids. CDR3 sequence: CASSYSNRGKFGYTF. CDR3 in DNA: TGTGCCAGCAGTTACTCGAATCGCGGGAAATTTGGCTACACCTTC.

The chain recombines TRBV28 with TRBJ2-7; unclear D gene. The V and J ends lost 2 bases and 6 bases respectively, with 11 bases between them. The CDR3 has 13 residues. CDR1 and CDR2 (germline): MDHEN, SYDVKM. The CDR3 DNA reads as TGTGCCAGCAGTTTAACCTGGTTGAGCGAGCAGTACTTC. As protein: CASSLTWLSEQYF. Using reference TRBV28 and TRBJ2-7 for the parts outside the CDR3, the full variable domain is DVKVTQSSRYLVKRTGEKVFLECVQDMDHENMFWYRQDPGLGLRLIYFSYDVKMKEKGDIPEGYSVSREKKERFSLILESASTNQTSMYLCASSLTWLSEQYFGPGTRLTVT.

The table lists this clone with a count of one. CDR3 DNA sequence: TGTGCCACCTACAGGGGCTTTGGCGGGTACGAGCAGTACTTC. Protein product: CATYRGFGGYEQYF. The chain combines TRBV6-5 with TRBJ2-7; TRBD1 aligns across 7 bases. Losses at the gene ends were 10 bases for V and 4 bases for J; bases not matched to a gene: 13. CDR3 length: 14 amino acids. Germline V gene sequence: CDR1 MNHEY, CDR2 SVGAGI.

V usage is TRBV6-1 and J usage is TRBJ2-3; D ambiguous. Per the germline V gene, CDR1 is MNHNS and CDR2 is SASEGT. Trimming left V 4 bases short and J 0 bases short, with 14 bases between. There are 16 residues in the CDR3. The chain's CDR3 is CASSAAVERSTDTQYF. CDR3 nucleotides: TGTGCCAGCAGTGCGGCGGTAGAGAGGAGCACAGATACGCAGTATTTT.

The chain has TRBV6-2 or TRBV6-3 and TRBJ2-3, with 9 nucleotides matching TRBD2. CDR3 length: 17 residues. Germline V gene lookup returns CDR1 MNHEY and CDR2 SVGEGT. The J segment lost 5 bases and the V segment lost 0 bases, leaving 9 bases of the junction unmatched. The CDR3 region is CASSYSGVAGAGDTQYF. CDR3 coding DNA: TGTGCCAGCAGTTACTCTGGAGTAGCGGGAGCCGGAGATACGCAGTATTTT.

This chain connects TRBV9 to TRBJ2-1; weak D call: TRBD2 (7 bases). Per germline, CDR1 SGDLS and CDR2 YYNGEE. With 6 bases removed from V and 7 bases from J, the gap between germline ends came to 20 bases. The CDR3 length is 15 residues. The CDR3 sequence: CASTKGGVAQNEQFF. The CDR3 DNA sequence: TGTGCCAGCACCAAAGGGGGGGTAGCGCAAAATGAGCAGTTCTTC.

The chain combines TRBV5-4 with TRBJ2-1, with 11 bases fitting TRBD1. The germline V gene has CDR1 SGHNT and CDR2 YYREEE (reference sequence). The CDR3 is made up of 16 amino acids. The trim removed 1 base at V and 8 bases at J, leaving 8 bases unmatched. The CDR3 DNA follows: TGTGCCAGCAGCTTGACGGACAGGGGGCTATGGGATGAGCAGTTCTTC. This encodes CASSLTDRGLWDEQFF.

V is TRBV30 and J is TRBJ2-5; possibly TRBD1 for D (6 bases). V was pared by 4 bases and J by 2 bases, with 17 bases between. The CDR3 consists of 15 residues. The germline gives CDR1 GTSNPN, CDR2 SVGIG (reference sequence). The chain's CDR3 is CAWTTRDIRQETQYF. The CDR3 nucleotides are TGTGCCTGGACCACCCGGGACATCCGACAAGAGACCCAGTACTTC.

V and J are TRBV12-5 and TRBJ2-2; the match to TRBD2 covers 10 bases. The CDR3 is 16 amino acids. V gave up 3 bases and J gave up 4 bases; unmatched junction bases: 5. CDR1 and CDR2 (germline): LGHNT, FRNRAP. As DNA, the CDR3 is TGTGCTAGTGGTTTAGGGCTAGCGGGAGCCACCGGGGAGCTGTTTTTT. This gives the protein CASGLGLAGATGELFF.